The next 20 T cell receptor beta chains were all read from a single sample in a study of T cells in localized non-small cell lung cancer. This table comes from immunoSEQ multiplex PCR, and its TCRdb copy is limited to in-frame clones, with some not included. The data hold tens of thousands of clones, with 90% observed a single time. Here the sequenced sample was peripheral blood, taken before any cancer treatment. Source of these receptors: a woman aged 35 to 69 with stage I lung adenocarcinoma.

The genes are TRBV10-1 and TRBJ2-5; 8 nucleotides align to TRBD1. This CDR3 region has 13 residues. Trimming at V came to 6 bases and at J to 3 bases, leaving 3 bases not matched to a gene. Looked up from germline, CDR1 is WNHNN and CDR2 is SYGVQD (reference sequence). The CDR3 region is CASRMTGEETQYF. In nucleotides, the CDR3 is TGCGCCAGCAGGATGACAGGGGAAGAGACCCAGTACTTC.

V usage is TRBV7-3 and J usage is TRBJ2-5, with 12 bases matching TRBD2. Germline CDR1 SGHTA, CDR2 FQGTGA. V lost 4 bases to trimming and J lost 1 base; unmatched junction nucleotides: 4. This CDR3 comprises 16 residues. The CDR3: CASSSTLAGGQETQYF. The CDR3 coding sequence is TGTGCCAGCAGCTCCACACTAGCGGGGGGCCAAGAGACCCAGTACTTC.

This chain links TRBV6-5 with TRBJ1-3; no firm D call. V lost 6 bases, J lost 0 bases, and 9 bases lay in between. Germline values: CDR1 MNHEY, CDR2 SVGAGI. The CDR3 length is 14 residues. This CDR3 reads CASSGLHSGNTIYF. The CDR3 DNA sequence: TGTGCCAGCAGCGGACTGCACTCTGGAAACACCATATATTTT.

The genes are TRBV5-6 and TRBJ1-6, with D hard to call. V lost 1 base and J lost 7, with 9 bases in between. The CDR3 length is 14 residues. Germline V gene sequence: CDR1 SGHDT, CDR2 YYEEEE. CDR3 nucleotides: TGTGCCAGCAGCTTGTTCACGGCAAATTCACCCCTCCACTTT. Translated: CASSLFTANSPLHF.

The chain recombines TRBV11-2 with TRBJ2-7; D remains ambiguous. The CDR3 is 14 amino acids. Germline CDR1 is SGHAT and CDR2 is FQNNGV. V lost 1 base and J 1 base, leaving 8 bases between the germline ends. The CDR3 DNA follows: TGTGCCAGCAGCTTAGGCCCCAGTTCCTACGAGCAGTACTTC. It encodes CASSLGPSSYEQYF.

The rearrangement joins TRBV9 to TRBJ1-2; TRBD1 is a possible D gene (5 bases). CDR1 and CDR2 from the germline V gene are SGDLS and YYNGEE. This CDR3 region has 13 residues. V was shortened by 0 bases and J by 5 bases, with 8 bases between the two germline ends. The CDR3 sequence is CASSVAPGYGYTF. CDR3 sequence (DNA): TGTGCCAGCAGCGTAGCGCCAGGGTATGGCTACACCTTC.

The chain joins TRBV6-5 to TRBJ1-1; D possibly corresponds to TRBD1 (6 bases). V was cut by 2 bases and J by 5 bases, with 6 bases left in between. Germline V gene lookup returns CDR1 MNHEY and CDR2 SVGAGI. The CDR3 length is 12 residues. Here the CDR3 reads CASSYGQTEAFF. The CDR3 DNA reads as TGTGCCAGCAGTTACGGACAGACTGAAGCTTTCTTT.

The chain combines TRBV2 with TRBJ2-1, with 8 bases matching TRBD1. Germline lookup yields CDR1 SNHLY and CDR2 FYNNEI. The CDR3 is made up of 15 amino acids. J was trimmed by 9 bases and V by 5 bases; bases with no gene match: 12. CDR3 in amino acids: CASSRGTGGPTEQFF. The CDR3 DNA is TGTGCCAGCAGTAGGGGAACAGGGGGACCCACTGAGCAGTTCTTC.

The chain joins TRBV27 to TRBJ2-7; 8 bases are a match to TRBD1. Germline V gene lookup returns CDR1 MNHEY and CDR2 SMNVEV (reference sequence). Unmatched junction bases numbered 9, after V lost 4 bases and J lost 1 base. The CDR3 is made up of 16 amino acids. In DNA form, the CDR3 reads TGTGCCAGCAGTTCCACCGGACAGGGAGTATCCTACGAGCAGTACTTC. Amino acids: CASSSTGQGVSYEQYF.

The chain has TRBV7-8 and TRBJ1-1, with D unclear. The CDR3 is made up of 14 amino acids. V was shortened by 0 bases and J by 1 base, with 6 bases between the two germline ends. Germline CDR1 and CDR2: SGHVS and FQNEAQ. In DNA, the CDR3 is TGTGCCAGCAGCTTAGCAGGCAGGAACACTGAAGCTTTCTTT. It specifies CASSLAGRNTEAFF.

This chain links TRBV30 with TRBJ2-3, with D possibly matching TRBD2 (5 bases). This CDR3 region has 11 residues. Germline loops: CDR1 GTSNPN, CDR2 SVGIG (reference sequence). V lost 4 bases, J lost 8 bases, and 10 bases lay in between. The CDR3 DNA reads TGTGCCTGGATGGGGAGACCTACGCAGTATTTT. Translating it yields CAWMGRPTQYF.

This chain joins TRBV28 and TRBJ1-2; D call uncertain. The length of the CDR3 is 12 residues. The ends were cut back, 8 bases at V and 4 bases at J, with 11 bases in the middle. CDR1 is MDHEN, CDR2 SYDVKM, per germline. The CDR3 loop is CASSSRIYGYTF. The CDR3 region has the DNA TGTGCCAGCTCTTCTCGGATCTATGGCTACACCTTC.

The chain joins TRBV27 to TRBJ2-7; 9 bases match TRBD2. The CDR3 length is 16 residues. J was trimmed by 5 bases and V by 4 bases; bases with no gene match: 12. Germline-derived CDR1 and CDR2 are MNHEY and SMNVEV (reference sequence). CDR3 nucleotides: TGTGCCAGCAGTTCTTTGAGGACTAGCGCAGGGGACGAGCAGTACTTC. Translated, it gives CASSSLRTSAGDEQYF.

The chain has TRBV6-1 and TRBJ1-3; D is unclear. In germline, CDR1 is MNHNS, CDR2 SASEGT. CDR3 length equals 13 residues. Trimming left V 3 bases short and J 4 bases short, with 7 bases between. CDR3 region: CASSDGWGNTIYF. DNA for the CDR3: TGTGCCAGCAGTGATGGGTGGGGAAACACCATATATTTT.

This chain links TRBV10-1 with TRBJ1-5; D not certain. There are 13 residues in the CDR3. The germline V gene has CDR1 WNHNN and CDR2 SYGVQD (reference sequence). Trimming removed 0 bases at V and 7 bases at J, with 7 bases between. The CDR3, as DNA: TGCGCCAGCAGTGAGTCGTTGGGCCAGCCCCAGCATTTT. It translates to CASSESLGQPQHF.

The chain combines TRBV6-1 with TRBJ2-4; possibly TRBD2 for D (5 bases). The V and J ends lost 7 bases and 11 bases respectively, with 15 bases between them. The CDR3 length is 12 residues. Germline V CDR1 and CDR2: MNHNS, SASEGT. The CDR3 protein is CASKAAPALQYF. The CDR3, as DNA: TGTGCCAGCAAAGCGGCCCCTGCCCTTCAGTACTTC.

The chain links TRBV18 to TRBJ2-7; D perhaps matches TRBD2 (7 bases). Germline lookup yields CDR1 KGHSH and CDR2 LQKENI. V was clipped by 3 bases and J by 4 bases, with 16 bases between them. The CDR3 covers 15 residues. CDR3: CASSPMGAGAYEQYF. The CDR3 DNA reads as TGTGCCAGCTCACCCATGGGGGCGGGAGCTTACGAGCAGTACTTC. The full variable domain, completed using reference TRBV18 and TRBJ2-7, is NAGVMQNPRHLVRRRGQEARLRCSPMKGHSHVYWYRQLPEEGLKFMVYLQKENIIDESGMPKERFSAEFPKEGPSILRIQQVVRGDSAAYFCASSPMGAGAYEQYFGPGTRLTVT.

This chain joins TRBV13 and TRBJ1-4; D gene unclear. V was trimmed by 3 bases and J by 4 bases, leaving 9 bases between them. The CDR3 extends over 14 amino acids. The germline CDR1 and CDR2 sequences are PRHDT and FYEKMQ (reference sequence). The CDR3 nucleotides are TGTGCCAGCAGCTTTCGACTTATTAATGAAAAACTGTTTTTT. Amino acid sequence: CASSFRLINEKLFF. Full variable domain (remainder filled in from reference TRBV13 and TRBJ1-4): AAGVIQSPRHLIKEKRETATLKCYPIPRHDTVYWYQQGPGQDPQFLISFYEKMQSDKGSIPDRFSAQQFSDYHSELNMSSLELGDSALYFCASSFRLINEKLFFGSGTQLSVL.

The count of this clone is one. This rearrangement joins TRBV29-1 to TRBJ2-7, with 9 bases lining up with TRBD1. V lost 4 bases and J lost 7; bases outside the gene matches: 8. The CDR3 consists of 13 residues. Per the germline V gene, CDR1 is SQVTM and CDR2 is ANQGSEA. CDR3 DNA sequence: TGCAGCGTTGGGACAGGGGTGCCGGGGGAGCAGTACTTC. Its translation: CSVGTGVPGEQYF.

The rearrangement uses TRBV15 and TRBJ1-1; D is undetermined. The CDR3 loop spans 14 amino acids. V was cut by 0 bases and J by 1 base, with 6 bases left in between. CDR1 and CDR2 from the germline V gene are LNHNV and YYDKDF (reference sequence). The CDR3 nucleotides are TGTGCCACCAGCAGAGACCAGGCGAACACTGAAGCTTTCTTT. It yields the protein CATSRDQANTEAFF.